The 4 T cell receptor beta chains below all came from one sample that was sequenced in a study of vaccination and CD4 T cells after COVID-19. Time point meaning: late sampling 161 to 241 days after vaccination in a few convalescent patients. One entry per CDR3 protein, called by TCRdb with MiXCR from the PCR reads. In the table there are some 26,000 distinct CDR3 sequences, 50% to 65% of which are singletons. Specimen: CD4+ T cells from blood, collected about 7 months after SARS-CoV-2 vaccination. The receptors derive from a human donor who had recovered from COVID-19.

The chain carries TRBV20-1 and TRBJ2-7; 8 bases line up with TRBD1. This CDR3 comprises 14 residues. Looked up from germline, CDR1 is DFQATT and CDR2 is SNEGSKA (reference sequence). V gave up 0 bases and J gave up 1 base; unmatched junction bases: 2. CDR3 DNA: TGCAGTGCTAGAGATCGACAGGGGTCCTACGAGCAGTACTTC. The encoded protein is CSARDRQGSYEQYF.

The chain is built from TRBV7-3 and TRBJ2-3; D gene ambiguous. CDR3 size: 13 residues. Germline-derived CDR1 and CDR2 are SGHTA and FQGTGA. The V gene lost 2 bases and the J gene lost 3 bases, with 6 bases spanning the gap. The CDR3: CASSLDFTDTQYF. CDR3 in DNA: TGTGCCAGCAGCTTAGATTTTACAGATACGCAGTATTTT.

This clonotype showed up just once. The gene calls are TRBV19 and TRBJ2-3; the match to TRBD1 covers 8 bases. Germline lookup yields CDR1 LNHDA and CDR2 SQIVND (reference sequence). The V segment lost 5 bases and the J segment 9 bases; nucleotides outside the gene matches: 7. This CDR3 has 13 amino acids. The CDR3, as DNA: TGTGCCAGTAGTCTCGGACAGGGTGCGACGCAGTATTTT. It specifies CASSLGQGATQYF.

This rearrangement joins TRBV6-1 to TRBJ2-3, with D tentatively TRBD2 (6 bases). This CDR3 has 12 residues. Germline V CDR1 and CDR2: MNHNS, SASEGT. The V end was cut by 2 bases, the J end by 6 bases, with 6 bases between. The CDR3 loop reads CASSEREDTQYF. CDR3 nucleotide sequence: TGTGCCAGCAGTGAACGGGAGGATACGCAGTATTTT.